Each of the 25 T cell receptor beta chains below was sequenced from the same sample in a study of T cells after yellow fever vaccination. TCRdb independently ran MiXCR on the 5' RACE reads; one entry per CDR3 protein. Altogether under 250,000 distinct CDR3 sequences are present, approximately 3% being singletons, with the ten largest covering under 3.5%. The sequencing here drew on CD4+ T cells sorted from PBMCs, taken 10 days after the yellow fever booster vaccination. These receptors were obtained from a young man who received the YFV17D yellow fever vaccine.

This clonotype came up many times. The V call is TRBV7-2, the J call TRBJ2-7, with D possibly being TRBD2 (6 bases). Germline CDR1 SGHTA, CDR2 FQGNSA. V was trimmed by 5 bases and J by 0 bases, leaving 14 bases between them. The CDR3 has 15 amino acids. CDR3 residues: CASSAGLLSSYEQYF. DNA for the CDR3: TGTGCCAGCAGCGCGGGACTCCTGAGCTCCTACGAGCAGTACTTC.

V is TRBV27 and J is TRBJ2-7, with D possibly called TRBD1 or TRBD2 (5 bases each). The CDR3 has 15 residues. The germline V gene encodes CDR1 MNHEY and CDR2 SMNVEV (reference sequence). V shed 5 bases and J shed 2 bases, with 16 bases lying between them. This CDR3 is CASSTNRDGAYEQYF. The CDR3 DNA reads TGTGCCAGCAGTACCAACCGGGACGGAGCCTACGAGCAGTACTTC.

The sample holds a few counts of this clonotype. The CDR3 DNA reads as TGTGCCAGCTCACCTCAGGGACTCTCCTACTACGAGCAGTACTTC. Translated: CASSPQGLSYYEQYF. This rearrangement joins TRBV18 to TRBJ2-7, with a tentative D call TRBD2 (6 bases). CDR3 size: 15 residues. The V and J ends lost 3 bases and 3 bases respectively, with 15 bases between them. The germline CDR1 and CDR2 sequences are KGHSH and LQKENI.

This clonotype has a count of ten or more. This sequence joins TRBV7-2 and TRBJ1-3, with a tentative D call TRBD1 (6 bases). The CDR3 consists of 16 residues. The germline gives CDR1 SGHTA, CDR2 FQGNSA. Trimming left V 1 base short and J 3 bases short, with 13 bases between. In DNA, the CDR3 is TGTGCCAGCAGCTTAGGTTGGGGGGCAGGTGGAAACACCATATATTTT. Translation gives CASSLGWGAGGNTIYF.

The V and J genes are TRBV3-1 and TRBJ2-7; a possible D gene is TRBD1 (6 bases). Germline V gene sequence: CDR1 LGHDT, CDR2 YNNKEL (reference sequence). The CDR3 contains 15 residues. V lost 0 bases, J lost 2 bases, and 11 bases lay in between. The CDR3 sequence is CASSQDYRVPYEQYF. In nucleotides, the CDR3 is TGTGCCAGCAGCCAAGACTACAGGGTTCCCTACGAGCAGTACTTC.

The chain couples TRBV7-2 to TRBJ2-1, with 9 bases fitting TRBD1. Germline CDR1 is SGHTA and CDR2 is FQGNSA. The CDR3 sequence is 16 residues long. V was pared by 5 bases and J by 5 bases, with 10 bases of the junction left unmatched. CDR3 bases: TGTGCCAGCAGCGCCGGGACAGGGTTTGTAAACAATGAGCAGTTCTTC. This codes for CASSAGTGFVNNEQFF. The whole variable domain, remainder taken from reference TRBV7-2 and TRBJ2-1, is GAGVSQSPSNKVTEKGKDVELRCDPISGHTALYWYRQSLGQGLEFLIYFQGNSAPDKSGLPSDRFSAERTGGSVSTLTIQRTQQEDSAVYLCASSAGTGFVNNEQFFGPGTRLTVL.

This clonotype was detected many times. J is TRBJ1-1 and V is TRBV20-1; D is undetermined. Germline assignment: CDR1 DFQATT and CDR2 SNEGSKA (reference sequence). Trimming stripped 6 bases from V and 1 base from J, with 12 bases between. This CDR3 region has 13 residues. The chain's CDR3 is CSARTGKNTEAFF. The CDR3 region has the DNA TGCAGTGCAAGGACGGGAAAGAACACTGAAGCTTTCTTT.

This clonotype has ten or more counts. CDR3 residues: CASSPSSGGADTQYF. The CDR3 nucleotides are TGTGCCAGCAGCCCATCAAGCGGGGGTGCAGATACGCAGTATTTT. The chain joins TRBV7-2 to TRBJ2-3; 8 positions match TRBD2. Germline V CDR1 and CDR2: SGHTA, FQGNSA. J lost 4 bases, V lost 5 bases, and 8 bases had no gene match. The CDR3 sequence is 15 residues long.

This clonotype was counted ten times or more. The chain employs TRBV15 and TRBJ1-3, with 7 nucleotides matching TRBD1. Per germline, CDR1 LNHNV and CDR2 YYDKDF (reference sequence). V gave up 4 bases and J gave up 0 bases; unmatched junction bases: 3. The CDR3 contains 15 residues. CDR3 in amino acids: CATSKDRRSGNTIYF. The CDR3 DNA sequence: TGTGCCACCAGCAAGGACAGGCGCTCTGGAAACACCATATATTTT.

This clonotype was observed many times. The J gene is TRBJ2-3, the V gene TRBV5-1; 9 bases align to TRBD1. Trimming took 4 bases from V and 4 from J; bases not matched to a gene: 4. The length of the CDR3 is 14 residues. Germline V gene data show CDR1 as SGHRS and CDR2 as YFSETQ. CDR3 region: CASSPGTGSDTQYF. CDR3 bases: TGCGCCAGCAGCCCGGGGACAGGGTCAGATACGCAGTATTTT. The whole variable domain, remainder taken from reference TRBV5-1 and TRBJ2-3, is KAGVTQTPRYLIKTRGQQVTLSCSPISGHRSVSWYQQTPGQGLQFLFEYFSETQRNKGNFPGRFSGRQFSNSRSEMNVSTLELGDSALYLCASSPGTGSDTQYFGPGTRLTVL.

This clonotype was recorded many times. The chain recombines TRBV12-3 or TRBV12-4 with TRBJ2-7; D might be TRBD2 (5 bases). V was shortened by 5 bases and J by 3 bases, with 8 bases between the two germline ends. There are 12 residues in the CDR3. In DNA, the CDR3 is TGTGCCAGCAGTAATAGCGACTACGAGCAGTACGTC. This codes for CASSNSDYEQYV.

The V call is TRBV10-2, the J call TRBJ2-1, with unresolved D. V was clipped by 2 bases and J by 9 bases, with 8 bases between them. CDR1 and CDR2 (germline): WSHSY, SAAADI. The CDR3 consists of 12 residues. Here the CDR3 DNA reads TGCGCCAGCAGTGAGGCTCTCGGTGAGCAGTTCTTC. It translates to CASSEALGEQFF.

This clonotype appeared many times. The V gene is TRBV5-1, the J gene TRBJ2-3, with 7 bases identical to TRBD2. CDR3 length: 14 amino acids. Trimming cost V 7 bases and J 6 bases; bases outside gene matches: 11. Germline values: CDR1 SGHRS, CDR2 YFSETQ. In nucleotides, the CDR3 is TGCGCCAGCGCGCCGGGGGAGGGAGGTGATACGCAGTATTTT. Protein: CASAPGEGGDTQYF.

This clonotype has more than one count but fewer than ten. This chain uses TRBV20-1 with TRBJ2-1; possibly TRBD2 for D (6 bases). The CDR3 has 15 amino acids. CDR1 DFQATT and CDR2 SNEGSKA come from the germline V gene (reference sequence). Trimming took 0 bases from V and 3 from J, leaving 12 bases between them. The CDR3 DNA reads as TGCAGTGCTAGAGATTTTGCGGGGCACTACAATGAGCAGTTCTTC. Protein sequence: CSARDFAGHYNEQFF.

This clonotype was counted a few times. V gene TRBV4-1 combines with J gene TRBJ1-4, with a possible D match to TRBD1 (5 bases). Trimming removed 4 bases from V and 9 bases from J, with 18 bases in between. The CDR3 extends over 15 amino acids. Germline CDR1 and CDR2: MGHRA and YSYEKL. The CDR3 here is CASSPEGRLGQKLFF. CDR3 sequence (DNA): TGCGCCAGCAGCCCGGAGGGACGACTAGGACAAAAACTGTTTTTT.

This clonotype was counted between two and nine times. The CDR3 region has the DNA TGTGCCAGCTCACCAGACCTATTAGCCAAAAACATTCAGTACTTC. Protein sequence: CASSPDLLAKNIQYF. V and J are TRBV18 and TRBJ2-4, with D hard to call. Germline CDR1 is KGHSH and CDR2 is LQKENI. V was clipped by 2 bases and J by 0 bases, with 8 bases between them. This CDR3 contains 15 residues.

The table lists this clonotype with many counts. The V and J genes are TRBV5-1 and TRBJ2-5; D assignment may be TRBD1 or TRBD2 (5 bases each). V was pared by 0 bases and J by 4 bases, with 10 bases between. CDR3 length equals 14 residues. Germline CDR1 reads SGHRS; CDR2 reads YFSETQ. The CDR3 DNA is TGCGCCAGCAGCTTGGCTCGGGGCCGAGAGACCCAGTACTTC. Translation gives CASSLARGRETQYF.

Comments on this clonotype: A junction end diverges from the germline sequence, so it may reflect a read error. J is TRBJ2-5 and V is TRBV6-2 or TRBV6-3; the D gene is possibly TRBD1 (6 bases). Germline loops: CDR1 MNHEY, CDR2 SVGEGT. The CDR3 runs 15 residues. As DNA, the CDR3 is TGTGCCAGCAGTGACCCAGGGGCGGTAGGAGAGACCCACTACTTC. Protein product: CASSDPGAVGETHYF.

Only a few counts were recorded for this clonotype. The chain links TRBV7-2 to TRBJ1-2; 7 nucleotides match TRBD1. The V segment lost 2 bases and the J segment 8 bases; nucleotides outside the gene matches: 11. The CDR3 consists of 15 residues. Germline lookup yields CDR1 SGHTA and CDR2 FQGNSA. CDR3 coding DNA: TGTGCCAGCAGCTTAAATTCCAACAGGGGTAAAGGCTACACCTTC. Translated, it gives CASSLNSNRGKGYTF.

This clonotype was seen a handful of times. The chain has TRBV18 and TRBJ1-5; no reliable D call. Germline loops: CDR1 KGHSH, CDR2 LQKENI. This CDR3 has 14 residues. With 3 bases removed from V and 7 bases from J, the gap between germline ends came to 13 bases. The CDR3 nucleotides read TGTGCCAGCTCACCGGACTGGAAACAGCAGCCCCAGCATTTT. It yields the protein CASSPDWKQQPQHF.

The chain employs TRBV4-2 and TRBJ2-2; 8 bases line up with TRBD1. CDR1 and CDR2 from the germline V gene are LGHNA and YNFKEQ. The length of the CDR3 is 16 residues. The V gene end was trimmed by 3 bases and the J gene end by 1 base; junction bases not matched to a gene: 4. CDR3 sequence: CASSHADRENTGELFF. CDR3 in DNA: TGTGCCAGCAGCCACGCGGACAGGGAGAACACCGGGGAGCTGTTTTTT.

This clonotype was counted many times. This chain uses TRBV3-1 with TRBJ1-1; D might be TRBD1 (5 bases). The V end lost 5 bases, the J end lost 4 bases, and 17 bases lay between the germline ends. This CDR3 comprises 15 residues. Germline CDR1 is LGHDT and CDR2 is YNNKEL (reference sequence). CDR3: CASSSRHQGLTEAFF. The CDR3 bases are TGTGCCAGCAGCTCACGGCATCAGGGTCTCACTGAAGCTTTCTTT.

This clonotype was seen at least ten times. The CDR3 sequence: CASSEPGGPQYTF. CDR3 DNA: TGTGCCAGCAGTGAACCCGGCGGGCCGCAATACACCTTC. The chain joins TRBV25-1 to TRBJ1-2; D gene ambiguous. The CDR3 consists of 13 residues. The germline V and J ends were trimmed by 2 bases and 11 bases, with 15 bases remaining between them. CDR1 is MGHDK and CDR2 is SYGVNS in the germline V gene.

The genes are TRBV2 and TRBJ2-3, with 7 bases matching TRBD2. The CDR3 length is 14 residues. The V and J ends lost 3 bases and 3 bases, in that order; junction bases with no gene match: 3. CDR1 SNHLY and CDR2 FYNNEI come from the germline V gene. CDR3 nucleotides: TGTGCCAGCAGTGAGCTAGCGGCGACAGATACGCAGTATTTT. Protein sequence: CASSELAATDTQYF.

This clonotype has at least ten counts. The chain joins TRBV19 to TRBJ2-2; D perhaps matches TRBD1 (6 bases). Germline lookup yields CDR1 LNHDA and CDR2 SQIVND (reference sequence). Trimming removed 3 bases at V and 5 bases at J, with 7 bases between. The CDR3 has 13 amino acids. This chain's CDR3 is CASSIQGTGELFF. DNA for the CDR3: TGTGCCAGTAGTATCCAGGGGACCGGGGAGCTGTTTTTT.